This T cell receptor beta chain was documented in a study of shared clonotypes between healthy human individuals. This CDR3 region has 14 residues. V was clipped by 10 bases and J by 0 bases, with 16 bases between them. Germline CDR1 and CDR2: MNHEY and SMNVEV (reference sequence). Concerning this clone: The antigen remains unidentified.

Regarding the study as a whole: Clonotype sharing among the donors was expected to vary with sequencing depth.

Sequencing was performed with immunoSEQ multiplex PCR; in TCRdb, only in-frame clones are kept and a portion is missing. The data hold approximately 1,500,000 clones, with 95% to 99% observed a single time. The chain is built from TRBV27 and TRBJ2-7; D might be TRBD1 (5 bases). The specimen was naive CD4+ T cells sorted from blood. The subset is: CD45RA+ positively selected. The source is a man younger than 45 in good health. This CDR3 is CATNNVGPSYEQYF. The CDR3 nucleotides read TGTGCCACTAATAACGTGGGGCCCTCCTACGAGCAGTACTTC.